This TCR beta chain was identified in a study of OX40 agonist ivuxolimab in advanced cancers. The assay was immunoSEQ multiplex PCR, and TCRdb's table has in-frame clones only and misses some. Of some 80,000 clones in the sample, 86% were seen once. Patients had blood sampled at baseline and again on cycle 4 day 1 and cycle 7 day 1. The CDR3 consists of 13 residues. Germline CDR1 is MNHNS and CDR2 is SASEGT. Trimming shortened V by 4 bases and J by 3 bases, and 10 bases separated the two germline ends. The source was CD4+ or CD8+ T cells sorted from blood, collected in a trial of the OX40 agonist ivuxolimab. The sequence was obtained from an adult with an advanced solid tumor such as melanoma, head and neck, liver or kidney cancer. This sequence joins TRBV6-1 and TRBJ2-7; unclear D gene. As DNA, the CDR3 is TGTGCCAGCAGTGCTCTCTCTGACTACGAGCAGTACTTC. Its translation: CASSALSDYEQYF.